The present T cell receptor beta chain was sequenced within a study of T-cell reconstitution after alpha-beta-depleted transplantation in children. Preparation of the TCRbeta library used unique molecular identifiers. Each CDR3 protein gets one entry after TCRdb re-called the PCR reads with MiXCR. The profile shows 600,000 or so distinct CDR3 sequences, 23% of them singletons. This clonotype occurred many times. The specimen comprised PBMCs, mostly from graft donor cells, sampled 360 days after TCRalphabeta/CD19-depleted stem cell transplant. The sequence derives from a boy less than two years old who had a stem cell transplant for acute myeloid leukemia, so the T cells may come from the graft donor.

The CDR3 loop reads CASSHPTTGLFTDTQYF. The CDR3 DNA is TGTGCCAGCAGCCACCCCACCACAGGGCTCTTCACAGATACGCAGTATTTT. The chain is built from TRBV3-1 and TRBJ2-3; the D gene is possibly TRBD1 (6 bases). CDR1 is LGHDT and CDR2 is YNNKEL in the germline V gene (reference sequence). CDR3 length: 17 residues. The germline V and J ends were trimmed by 3 bases and 2 bases, with 18 bases remaining between them.